The rows below give T cell receptor beta chains drawn from one sample of a study of cytomegalovirus exposure and HLA in healthy donors. TCRdb's table, derived via immunoSEQ multiplex PCR, lists solely in-frame clones and lacks some. The sample records around 200,000 clones, over 65% being singletons. Source material: PBMCs. The receptors here all came from a woman aged 55-69 years in good health and CMV-seropositive. Each CDR3 is given with its conserved first and last residue. D genes are given only for firm matches. Clone size is stated in some rows and not others, as once, few, many or a class when expanded.

TRBD1	.	TRBJ1-1	TRBV5-4	TGTGCCAGCAGCGATCAGGGGGTAGTTGAAGCTTTCTTT	CASSDQGVVEAFF
TRBD1	.	TRBJ1-2	TRBV5-1	TGCGCCAGCAGCTTGGTGTTTGGACAGGGGGTAGGCTACACCTTC	CASSLVFGQGVGYTF
TRBD1	few	TRBJ1-4	TRBV6-1	TGTGCCAGCAGTGAGGCCCGGGACAGCACTAATGAAAAACTGTTTTTT	CASSEARDSTNEKLFF
.	.	TRBJ2-1	TRBV11-3	TGTGCCAGCAGCTTAGGGCGGCGGTTTGAGCAGTTCTTC	CASSLGRRFEQFF
TRBD2	.	TRBJ2-2	TRBV6-4	TGTGCCAGCAGTGCTAGCGGGAGAGGCACCGGGGGGCTGTTTTTT	CASSASGRGTGGLFF
.	.	TRBJ2-7	TRBV18	TGTGCCAGCTCACCAACAGGGTTCGAGCAGTACTTC	CASSPTGFEQYF
.	.	TRBJ2-7	TRBV6-5	TGTGCCAGCAGTTACTCGATCGGGAGCTCCTACGAGCAGTACTTC	CASSYSIGSSYEQYF
.	.	TRBJ2-3	TRBV5-1	TGCGCCAGCAGCTTCGGGCTAGCTGACGATACGCAGTATTTT	CASSFGLADDTQYF
TRBD1	.	TRBJ1-1	TRBV19	TGTGCCAGTAGCCGCCGGGACAGTTTGGACGAAGCTTTCTTT	CASSRRDSLDEAFF
TRBD2	.	TRBJ2-3	TRBV6-4	TGTGCCAGCAGTGGATTAGCGGGAACCCTTCCGCAGTATTTT	CASSGLAGTLPQYF